This T cell receptor (beta chain) came from a study of T cell changes during pregnancy in multiple sclerosis. Method: immunoSEQ multiplex PCR; TCRdb's copy keeps in-frame clones and lacks some. The sample lists about 80,000 clones, roughly 94% occurring once. The TCR was taken from a female donor with multiple sclerosis, enrolled in a pregnancy study. The sample was peripheral blood, taken before pregnancy.

This chain's CDR3 is CASSGAGADTGELFF. Written as DNA, the CDR3 is TGTGCCAGCAGCGGAGCGGGAGCGGACACCGGGGAGCTGTTTTTT. This chain joins TRBV9 and TRBJ2-2; 8 nucleotides agree with TRBD2. Germline trimming cut 3 bases from V and 3 bases from J; bases unmatched to any gene: 4. The CDR3 totals 15 residues. Looked up from germline, CDR1 is SGDLS and CDR2 is YYNGEE.